Presented here are 19 T cell receptor beta chains from one specimen sequenced in a study of blood T cell repertoires in COVID-19. Sequenced by immunoSEQ multiplex PCR; TCRdb stores in-frame clones only, minus some. The sample shows 150,000 to 200,000 clones, 88% of them seen only once. Sequenced sample: peripheral blood. Source of these receptors: a woman between 25 and 40 years old with acute or convalescent COVID-19.

The chain links TRBV7-6 to TRBJ1-1; D ambiguous. CDR3 length equals 13 residues. Trimming left V 4 bases short and J 8 bases short, with 14 bases between. Per germline, CDR1 SGHVS and CDR2 FNYEAQ. The CDR3 region is CASSSGVSREAFF. Written as DNA, the CDR3 is TGTGCCAGCAGCTCTGGAGTTTCTAGGGAAGCTTTCTTT. Full variable domain (outside the CDR3, taken from reference TRBV7-6 and TRBJ1-1): GAGVSQSPRYKVTKRGQDVALRCDPISGHVSLYWYRQALGQGPEFLTYFNYEAQQDKSGLPNDRFSAERPEGSISTLTIQRTEQRDSAMYRCASSSGVSREAFFGQGTRLTVV.

The V gene is TRBV6-6, the J gene TRBJ1-4; perhaps TRBD1 as D (6 bases). The CDR3 sequence is 14 residues long. The germline gives CDR1 MNHNY, CDR2 SVGAGI (reference sequence). V lost 4 bases to trimming and J lost 5 bases, with 11 bases between them. The CDR3 is CASSLDSGNEKLFF. The CDR3 bases are TGTGCCAGCAGTTTGGACAGTGGGAATGAAAAACTGTTTTTT.

The J gene is TRBJ2-1, the V gene TRBV2; 7 bases match TRBD1. With V trimmed by 7 bases and J by 4 bases, 4 bases remained unmatched. CDR1 SNHLY and CDR2 FYNNEI come from the germline V gene. The CDR3 extends over 13 amino acids. This chain's CDR3 is CASTRDSYNEQFF. As DNA, the CDR3 is TGTGCCAGCACCCGGGACAGTTACAATGAGCAGTTCTTC. The entire variable domain, with the rest obtained from reference TRBV2 and TRBJ2-1, is as follows: EPEVTQTPSHQVTQMGQEVILRCVPISNHLYFYWYRQILGQKVEFLVSFYNNEISEKSEIFDDQFSVERPDGSNFTLKIRSTKLEDSAMYFCASTRDSYNEQFFGPGTRLTVL.

This clone was seen once. CDR3 protein: CASSAGQGQGAREQYF. The CDR3 DNA sequence: TGTGCCAGCAGTGCAGGTCAAGGACAGGGGGCGAGGGAGCAGTACTTC. This chain uses TRBV2 with TRBJ2-7, with 11 bases lining up with TRBD1. Germline CDR1 SNHLY, CDR2 FYNNEI. This CDR3 region has 16 residues. J was trimmed by 7 bases and V by 4 bases; bases with no gene match: 12.

The rearrangement joins TRBV28 to TRBJ2-7; D perhaps matches TRBD1 (6 bases). Germline V gene lookup returns CDR1 MDHEN and CDR2 SYDVKM. Trimming removed 3 bases from V and 1 base from J, with 16 bases in between. The CDR3 sequence is 16 residues long. CDR3 residues: CASSLLARGQSYEQYF. CDR3 nucleotide sequence: TGTGCCAGCAGTTTGCTTGCCCGCGGACAGTCCTACGAGCAGTACTTC.

The V and J genes are TRBV27 and TRBJ2-7; D uncertain. This CDR3 has 14 amino acids. The V and J ends lost 8 bases and 2 bases respectively, with 16 bases between them. Germline V gives CDR1 MNHEY, CDR2 SMNVEV (reference sequence). CDR3 loop: CASSLLGSTYEQYF. In nucleotides, the CDR3 is TGTGCCAGCTCTTTACTCGGGTCAACCTACGAGCAGTACTTC.

The J gene is TRBJ1-4, the V gene TRBV9, with D unclear. Between the trimmed V and J ends, which lost 4 bases and 10 bases, there was a span of 14 bases. The CDR3 contains 13 residues. CDR1 and CDR2 from the germline V gene are SGDLS and YYNGEE. CDR3 residues: CASSPPLPGKLFF. The CDR3, as DNA: TGTGCCAGCAGCCCCCCTTTACCCGGAAAACTGTTTTTT.

This sequence joins TRBV7-9 and TRBJ1-1, with D possibly being TRBD1 (5 bases). V lost 5 bases to trimming and J lost 11 bases, with 12 bases between them. Per the germline V gene, CDR1 is SEHNR and CDR2 is FQNEAQ (reference sequence). The CDR3 consists of 11 residues. The CDR3 nucleotides read TGTGCCAGCAGCCGGGGAGGGGTGGCTTTCTTT. Translating gives CASSRGGVAFF.

The chain carries TRBV6-6 and TRBJ1-1; no firm D call. CDR1 MNHNY and CDR2 SVGAGI come from the germline V gene (reference sequence). The CDR3 covers 11 residues. V was clipped by 8 bases and J by 2 bases, with 6 bases between them. CDR3: CASLSNTEAFF. DNA for the CDR3: TGTGCCAGCCTGAGTAACACTGAAGCTTTCTTT.

The chain joins TRBV7-8 to TRBJ2-5; the D call may be TRBD1 or TRBD2 (7 bases each). CDR3 length: 13 residues. Germline V CDR1 and CDR2: SGHVS, FQNEAQ. V lost 5 bases and J lost 7, with 14 bases in between. DNA of the CDR3: TGTGCCAGCAGCCAGGGGGGGGAAGGGACCCAGTACTTC. Amino acids: CASSQGGEGTQYF.

The rearrangement uses TRBV28 and TRBJ2-5; no firm D call. V gave up 10 bases and J gave up 7 bases, with 13 bases separating them. CDR1 MDHEN and CDR2 SYDVKM come from the germline V gene. This CDR3 is built from 11 residues. CDR3 amino acids: CATKSIRTQYF. CDR3 in DNA: TGTGCCACCAAGAGTATCCGGACCCAGTACTTC.

V gene TRBV7-8 combines with J gene TRBJ2-7; D might be TRBD2 (5 bases). V was clipped by 5 bases and J by 4 bases, with 12 bases between them. CDR1 SGHVS and CDR2 FQNEAQ come from the germline V gene. The CDR3 totals 13 residues. CDR3 sequence (DNA): TGTGCCAGCAGCCCCGGGAATTCATACGAGCAGTACTTC. Translation gives CASSPGNSYEQYF.

The V gene is TRBV14, the J gene TRBJ1-2; D ambiguous. Trimming left V 1 base short and J 2 bases short, with 8 bases between. Germline V gene lookup returns CDR1 SGHDN and CDR2 FVKESK. This CDR3 spans 14 amino acids. CDR3 loop: CASSQGGGNYGYTF. CDR3 nucleotide sequence: TGTGCCAGCAGCCAAGGAGGAGGGAACTATGGCTACACCTTC.

V usage is TRBV3-1 (or the pseudogene TRBV3-2) and J usage is TRBJ1-6, with a tentative D call TRBD1 (6 bases). CDR1 and CDR2 (germline): LGHDT, YNNKEL (reference sequence). The CDR3 contains 14 residues. The V end lost 3 bases, the J end lost 8 bases, and 11 bases lay between the germline ends. CDR3 DNA sequence: TGTGCCAGCAGCCAGAGACAGGCGGATTCACCCCTCCACTTT. This sequence encodes CASSQRQADSPLHF.

The chain employs TRBV30 and TRBJ2-3; no reliable D call. This CDR3 is built from 13 residues. CDR1 GTSNPN and CDR2 SVGIG come from the germline V gene (reference sequence). The V gene lost 0 bases and the J gene lost 9 bases, with 13 bases spanning the gap. In DNA, the CDR3 is TGTGCCTGGAGTGTGAGAGTGCTCCAAACGCAGTATTTT. It translates to CAWSVRVLQTQYF.

The rearrangement links TRBV7-9 to TRBJ2-7, with a possible D match to TRBD2 (5 bases). Trimming stripped 5 bases from V and 10 bases from J, with 15 bases between. Germline lookup yields CDR1 SEHNR and CDR2 FQNEAQ (reference sequence). The CDR3 runs to 12 residues. CDR3 in amino acids: CASSQTTVPQYF. The CDR3 coding sequence is TGTGCCAGCAGCCAGACTACCGTTCCACAGTACTTC.

This clone appeared a few times. The V and J genes are TRBV16 and TRBJ1-2; D is ambiguous. Germline V lookup: CDR1 KGHSY, CDR2 FQNENV. CDR3 length: 13 residues. The V end lost 1 base, the J end lost 6 bases, and 9 bases lay between the germline ends. As DNA, the CDR3 is TGTGCCAGCAGCCAATTCTCCGTTAATGGCTACACCTTC. Translation: CASSQFSVNGYTF.

This chain links TRBV5-8 with TRBJ1-2; D not certain. Trimming removed 4 bases at V and 4 bases at J, with 8 bases between. The CDR3 extends over 12 amino acids. CDR1 is SGHTS and CDR2 is YDEGEE in the germline V gene. CDR3 amino acids: CASSQAGYGYTF. The CDR3 DNA reads TGTGCCAGCAGCCAGGCGGGCTATGGCTACACCTTC.

The CDR3 region has the DNA TGTGCCAGCAGGAGGGACAGGGGGCTTGAAAAACTGTTTTTT. This encodes CASRRDRGLEKLFF. V usage is TRBV7-2 and J usage is TRBJ1-4, with 12 bases matching TRBD1. The CDR3 is made up of 14 amino acids. Germline CDR1 SGHTA, CDR2 FQGNSA. V shed 6 bases, J shed 7 bases, and the junction held 3 bases outside the gene matches.